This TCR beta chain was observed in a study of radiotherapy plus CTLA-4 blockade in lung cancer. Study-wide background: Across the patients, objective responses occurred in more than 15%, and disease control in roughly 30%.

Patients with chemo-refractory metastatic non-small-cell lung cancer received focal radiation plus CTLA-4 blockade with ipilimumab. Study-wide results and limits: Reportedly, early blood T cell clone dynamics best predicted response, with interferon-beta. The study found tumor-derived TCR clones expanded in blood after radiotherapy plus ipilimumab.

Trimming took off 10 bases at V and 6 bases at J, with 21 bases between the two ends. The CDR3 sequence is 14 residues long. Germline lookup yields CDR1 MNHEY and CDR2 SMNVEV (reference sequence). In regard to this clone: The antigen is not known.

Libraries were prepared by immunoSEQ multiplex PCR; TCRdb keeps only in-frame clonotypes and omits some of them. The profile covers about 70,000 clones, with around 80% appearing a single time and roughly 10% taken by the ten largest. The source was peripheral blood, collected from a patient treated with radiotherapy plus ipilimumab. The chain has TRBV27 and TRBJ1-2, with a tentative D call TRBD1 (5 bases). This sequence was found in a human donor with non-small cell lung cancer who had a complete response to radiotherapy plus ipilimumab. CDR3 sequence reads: CATSHGAQGDGYTF. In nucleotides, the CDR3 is TGTGCCACCTCCCACGGGGCCCAGGGAGATGGCTACACCTTC.